Listed here are 28 T cell receptor beta chains from one sample, sequenced in a study of vaccination and CD4 T cells after COVID-19. At the Johns Hopkins FTIC core, DNA taken from cultured CD4+ T cells was sequenced by way of the Oncomine TCR Beta short-read assay. TCRdb fed the PCR reads into MiXCR, producing one record per CDR3 protein. Of about 17,000 distinct CDR3 sequences in the sample, about 52% were seen once. As to time point: late sampling 161 to 241 days after vaccination in three convalescent patients. As to treatment: 10-day PBMC culture with coronavirus spike peptide pools or control peptides (ViraFEST assay). Their target antigens are unknown. The source was CD4+ T cells from blood, cultured in vitro, collected about 7 months after SARS-CoV-2 vaccination. The receptors derive from a human donor who had recovered from COVID-19.

This chain uses TRBV4-3 with TRBJ2-3; TRBD2 is a possible D gene (6 bases). CDR3 size: 14 residues. V was trimmed by 3 bases and J by 4 bases, leaving 11 bases between them. Germline V gives CDR1 LGHNA, CDR2 YSLEER. In DNA, the CDR3 is TGCGCCAGCAGCCACGCGGGAAGGGCAGATACGCAGTATTTT. This codes for CASSHAGRADTQYF.

The chain joins TRBV20-1 to TRBJ2-1; TRBD1 matches at 8 bases. The CDR3 has 15 amino acids. The germline V gene encodes CDR1 DFQATT and CDR2 SNEGSKA (reference sequence). After removal of 6 bases from V and 1 base from J, the junction contained 8 bases not matched to a gene. CDR3 loop: CSAAGQAMSYNEQFF. CDR3 nucleotide sequence: TGCAGTGCGGCGGGACAGGCAATGTCCTACAATGAGCAGTTCTTC.

With regard to this clonotype: A read error may explain this, as a much larger clone is one base away. This chain joins TRBV5-1 and TRBJ2-3; 7 nucleotides agree with TRBD1. The CDR3 contains 14 residues. Germline lookup yields CDR1 SGHRS and CDR2 YFSETQ. As DNA, the CDR3 is TGCGCCAGCAGCGGGACAGTAACAACAGATACGCGGTATTTT. Protein product: CASSGTVTTDTRYF.

The chain links TRBV4-1 to TRBJ2-5; D unresolved. The CDR3 has 14 amino acids. The germline CDR1 and CDR2 sequences are MGHRA and YSYEKL. V was trimmed by 1 base and J by 3 bases, leaving 9 bases between them. DNA of the CDR3: TGCGCCAGCAGCCAAGCACGAACAGAAGAGACCCAGTACTTC. This encodes CASSQARTEETQYF.

V gene TRBV7-6 combines with J gene TRBJ1-5; tentative D call: TRBD1 (5 bases). CDR3 length: 16 amino acids. Germline CDR1 reads SGHVS; CDR2 reads FNYEAQ. V was shortened by 1 base and J by 2 bases, with 12 bases between the two germline ends. CDR3 region: CASSLGQGLGNQPQHF. In DNA, the CDR3 is TGTGCCAGCAGCTTAGGTCAGGGTCTGGGCAATCAGCCCCAGCATTTT. The full variable domain, in which reference TRBV7-6 and TRBJ1-5 provide the parts outside the CDR3, is GAGVSQSPRYKVTKRGQDVALRCDPISGHVSLYWYRQALGQGPEFLTYFNYEAQQDKSGLPNDRFSAERPEGSISTLTIQRTEQRDSAMYRCASSLGQGLGNQPQHFGDGTRLSIL.

This clonotype came up a few times. The DNA of the CDR3 is TGCAGTGCTAGAGGGGGGAACACCGGGGAGCTGTTTTTT. Residues: CSARGGNTGELFF. The V and J genes are TRBV20-1 and TRBJ2-2; no definite D call. CDR3 length: 13 amino acids. V shed 1 base and J shed 1 base, with 4 bases lying between them. CDR1 is DFQATT, CDR2 SNEGSKA, per germline (reference sequence).

This clonotype has only a few counts. The chain recombines TRBV20-1 with TRBJ2-3, with no clear D. CDR1 and CDR2 (germline): DFQATT, SNEGSKA (reference sequence). The CDR3 has 15 amino acids. V was clipped by 4 bases and J by 1 base, with 15 bases between them. CDR3: CSAISRLARTDTQYF. For the CDR3, the DNA is TGCAGTGCTATTAGCCGGTTGGCGCGCACAGATACGCAGTATTTT.

A note on this clonotype: An end of the junction differs from the germline gene, which may be a read error. V usage is TRBV7-9 and J usage is TRBJ1-2, with D maybe TRBD1 (6 bases). This CDR3 spans 13 amino acids. The germline V gene has CDR1 SEHNR and CDR2 FQNEAQ (reference sequence). As DNA, the CDR3 is TGTGCCAACAGCCGGGGACAAAACTATGGCTACACCTTC. This gives the protein CANSRGQNYGYTF.

This clonotype was seen a few times. V gene TRBV7-2 combines with J gene TRBJ2-5, with 8 bases that match TRBD1. Losses at the gene ends were 6 bases for V and 2 bases for J; bases not matched to a gene: 2. CDR1 is SGHTA and CDR2 is FQGNSA in the germline V gene. The CDR3 is made up of 13 amino acids. CDR3 nucleotide sequence: TGTGCCAGCAGAAGGACAGGGCAAGAGACCCAGTACTTC. This gives the protein CASRRTGQETQYF.

The chain combines TRBV10-3 with TRBJ2-5; 8 nucleotides align to TRBD2. The CDR3 covers 15 residues. The trim removed 3 bases at V and 0 bases at J, leaving 3 bases unmatched. Germline assignment: CDR1 ENHRY and CDR2 SYGVKD. The CDR3 spells CAISEAGDNQETQYF. DNA for the CDR3: TGTGCCATCAGTGAAGCGGGAGATAACCAAGAGACCCAGTACTTC.

V gene TRBV15 combines with J gene TRBJ2-7; D unresolved. Germline values: CDR1 LNHNV, CDR2 YYDKDF (reference sequence). This CDR3 has 14 amino acids. The V end lost 5 bases, the J end lost 2 bases, and 13 bases lay between the germline ends. CDR3 in amino acids: CATSVDLQTYEQYF. CDR3 DNA sequence: TGTGCCACCAGCGTCGACCTCCAAACCTACGAGCAGTACTTC.

This clonotype was seen a few times. This chain links TRBV20-1 with TRBJ2-1, with 10 bases matching TRBD2. Per the germline V gene, CDR1 is DFQATT and CDR2 is SNEGSKA (reference sequence). The V and J ends lost 1 base and 6 bases, in that order; junction bases with no gene match: 6. CDR3 length equals 15 residues. CDR3 region: CSARGLAGSSNEQFF. CDR3 DNA sequence: TGCAGTGCTAGAGGACTAGCGGGCAGCTCCAATGAGCAGTTCTTC.

The rearrangement uses TRBV6-2 or TRBV6-3 and TRBJ2-2; TRBD2 is a possible D gene (5 bases). Trimming removed 2 bases from V and 10 bases from J, with 11 bases in between. CDR1 and CDR2 from the germline V gene are MNHEY and SVGEGT. The CDR3 runs 13 residues. The chain's CDR3 is CASSYTSAVELFF. CDR3 in DNA: TGTGCCAGCAGTTACACTAGTGCAGTGGAGCTGTTTTTT.

This clonotype was counted a few times. The junction shows a germline mismatch at one end, possibly a read error. The chain employs TRBV6-5 and TRBJ1-6, with no clear D. The germline gives CDR1 MNHEY, CDR2 SVGAGI. CDR3 length: 12 residues. The CDR3 region has the DNA TGTGCCAGCAGATACTTGGGGTCACCCCTCCACTTT. It is translated as CASRYLGSPLHF.

This chain connects TRBV6-5 to TRBJ2-7; 9 nucleotides align to TRBD1. The trim removed 0 bases at V and 0 bases at J, leaving 3 bases unmatched. Germline CDR1 is MNHEY and CDR2 is SVGAGI. This CDR3 region has 16 residues. The DNA of the CDR3 is TGTGCCAGCAGTTACTCCCCACAGGGGGCCTCCTACGAGCAGTACTTC. Protein sequence: CASSYSPQGASYEQYF.

The gene calls are TRBV7-8 and TRBJ1-2; D possibly corresponds to TRBD1 (6 bases). Trimming removed 2 bases from V and 5 bases from J, with 12 bases in between. Germline CDR1 and CDR2: SGHVS and FQNEAQ. CDR3 length: 14 amino acids. In nucleotides, the CDR3 is TGTGCCAGCAGCTTAAGGTCCAGGGGATATGGCTACACCTTC. Protein: CASSLRSRGYGYTF. The full variable domain, with the rest looked up from reference TRBV7-8 and TRBJ1-2, is GAGVSQSPRYKVAKRGQDVALRCDPISGHVSLFWYQQALGQGPEFLTYFQNEAQLDKSGLPSDRFFAERPEGSVSTLKIQRTQQEDSAVYLCASSLRSRGYGYTFGSGTRLTVV.

The table lists this clonotype with a few counts. The chain uses TRBV7-3 and TRBJ1-2; 9 bases agree with TRBD1. Germline CDR1 SGHTA, CDR2 FQGTGA. This CDR3 is 12 amino acids long. The ends lost 5 bases at V and 13 bases at J; junction bases unmatched: 8. The DNA for the CDR3 is TGTGCCAGCAGCCGGAGACAGGGGGTACTCACCTTC. It is translated as CASSRRQGVLTF. The variable domain in full, with the rest retrieved from reference TRBV7-3 and TRBJ1-2, is GAGVSQTPSNKVTEKGKYVELRCDPISGHTALYWYRQSLGQGPEFLIYFQGTGAADDSGLPNDRFFAVRPEGSVSTLKIQRTERGDSAVYLCASSRRQGVLTFGSGTRLTVV.

This chain joins TRBV25-1 and TRBJ2-3; TRBD2 matches 8 bases. CDR1 MGHDK and CDR2 SYGVNS come from the germline V gene. CDR3 length equals 12 residues. V lost 11 bases, J lost 9 bases, and 10 bases stayed unmatched. CDR3 protein: CAAGGGLGTQYF. CDR3 nucleotides: TGTGCCGCCGGGGGGGGACTCGGCACGCAGTATTTT.

This rearrangement joins TRBV6-1 to TRBJ2-7; perhaps TRBD2 as D (6 bases). The ends were cut back, 6 bases at V and 7 bases at J, with 16 bases in the middle. The CDR3 contains 13 residues. Germline V gene lookup returns CDR1 MNHNS and CDR2 SASEGT. In DNA, the CDR3 is TGTGCCAGCAGCGTTAGACGGGGGTGGGAGCAGTACTTC. It encodes CASSVRRGWEQYF.

A few counts support this clonotype. The chain uses TRBV20-1 and TRBJ1-1; D gene ambiguous. Germline V CDR1 and CDR2: DFQATT, SNEGSKA (reference sequence). This CDR3 spans 15 amino acids. V was pared by 0 bases and J by 0 bases, with 11 bases between. DNA for the CDR3: TGCAGTGCTAGAGATCGGGCCGGAATGAACACTGAAGCTTTCTTT. Translated, it gives CSARDRAGMNTEAFF.

This chain links TRBV6-4 with TRBJ2-1; possibly TRBD2 for D (6 bases). The germline V gene has CDR1 MRHNA and CDR2 SNTAGT. Trimming pared 5 bases from V and 5 bases from J, leaving 10 bases between. The CDR3 length is 13 residues. The CDR3 spells CASSRDLHNEQFF. CDR3 nucleotide sequence: TGTGCCAGCAGTCGGGACTTACACAATGAGCAGTTCTTC.

This chain connects TRBV5-1 to TRBJ1-6, with D possibly matching TRBD1 (6 bases). Deletions cut 0 bases from V and 10 bases from J, with 14 bases between. CDR3 length: 15 residues. Germline CDR1 SGHRS, CDR2 YFSETQ. The DNA for the CDR3 is TGCGCCAGCAGCTTGGACAGGGTCCTAAAGTCACCCCTCCACTTT. This gives the protein CASSLDRVLKSPLHF.

With respect to this clonotype: No DNA is shown, since the ends of the CDR3 on it are uncertain; the CDR3 is the one TCRdb lists. The chain links TRBV21-1 to TRBJ2-1; the table's D gene call, TRBD2, was not cross checked with the DNA. TRBV21-1 is flagged as a pseudogene. Counting both end residues, the CDR3 totals 14 amino acids. The CDR3 is CASSKVAGGNGQFF.

The chain recombines TRBV6-1 with TRBJ2-3, with D possibly matching TRBD2 (6 bases). The germline V gene encodes CDR1 MNHNS and CDR2 SASEGT. The V end was cut by 7 bases, the J end by 1 base, with 24 bases between. The CDR3 spans 18 residues. The CDR3 spells CASKGTGTPMAGTDTQYF. CDR3 DNA sequence: TGTGCCAGCAAAGGGACCGGGACTCCTATGGCGGGCACAGATACGCAGTATTTT.

Only a few counts were recorded for this clonotype. The rearrangement uses TRBV6-2 or TRBV6-3 and TRBJ2-7, with TRBD1 identical over 8 bases. The V and J ends lost 7 bases and 6 bases, in that order; junction bases with no gene match: 8. The CDR3 has 13 residues. Germline lookup yields CDR1 MNHEY and CDR2 SVGEGT. CDR3 in amino acids: CASTKVGTGEQYF. Written as DNA, the CDR3 is TGTGCCAGCACTAAGGTGGGGACAGGCGAGCAGTACTTC.

Only one count was recorded for this clonotype. The chain recombines TRBV24-1 with TRBJ2-3; D perhaps matches TRBD2 (6 bases). The CDR3 covers 16 residues. Trimming shortened V by 3 bases and J by 0 bases, and 12 bases separated the two germline ends. Germline V gene lookup returns CDR1 KGHDR and CDR2 SFDVKD. The CDR3 bases are TGTGCCACCAGTGATCCGGGACTGGCTAGCACAGATACGCAGTATTTT. This sequence encodes CATSDPGLASTDTQYF.

This clonotype was picked up a small number of times. The rearrangement links TRBV6-5 to TRBJ1-5, with D possibly TRBD1 on 6 matching bases. The germline V gene encodes CDR1 MNHEY and CDR2 SVGAGI. The V end lost 0 bases, the J end lost 3 bases, and 6 bases lay between the germline ends. CDR3 length: 14 amino acids. The CDR3 nucleotides read TGTGCCAGCAGTTACTCGGGGGCCAATCAGCCCCAGCATTTT. Translating it yields CASSYSGANQPQHF.

This clonotype has only a few counts. The rearrangement joins TRBV7-2 to TRBJ2-7; 8 positions match TRBD2. This CDR3 is 13 amino acids long. Losses at the gene ends were 2 bases for V and 7 bases for J; bases not matched to a gene: 4. The germline V gene has CDR1 SGHTA and CDR2 FQGNSA. The CDR3 region is CASSLTSGREQYF. The CDR3 region has the DNA TGTGCCAGCAGCTTAACTAGCGGTCGGGAGCAGTACTTC.